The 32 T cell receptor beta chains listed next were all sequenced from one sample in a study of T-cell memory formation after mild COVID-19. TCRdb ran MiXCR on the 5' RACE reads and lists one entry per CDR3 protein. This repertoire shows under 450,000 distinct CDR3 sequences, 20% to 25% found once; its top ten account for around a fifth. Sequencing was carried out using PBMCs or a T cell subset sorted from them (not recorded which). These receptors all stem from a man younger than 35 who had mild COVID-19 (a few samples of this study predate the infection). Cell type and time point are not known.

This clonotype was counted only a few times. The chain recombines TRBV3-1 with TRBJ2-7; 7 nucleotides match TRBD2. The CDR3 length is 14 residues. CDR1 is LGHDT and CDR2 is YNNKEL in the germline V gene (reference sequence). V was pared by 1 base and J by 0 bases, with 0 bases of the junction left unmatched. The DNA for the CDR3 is TGTGCCAGCAGCCAAGCTAGCGGCTCCTACGAGCAGTACTTC. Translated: CASSQASGSYEQYF.

CDR3 residues: CASSLLRPGDTEAFF. CDR3 coding DNA: TGTGCCAGCAGCCTACTACGTCCGGGGGACACTGAAGCTTTCTTT. The chain has TRBV7-6 and TRBJ1-1; a weak D match, TRBD1 (5 bases). The CDR3 is 15 residues long. The V end was cut by 5 bases, the J end by 3 bases, with 16 bases between. The germline V gene has CDR1 SGHVS and CDR2 FNYEAQ.

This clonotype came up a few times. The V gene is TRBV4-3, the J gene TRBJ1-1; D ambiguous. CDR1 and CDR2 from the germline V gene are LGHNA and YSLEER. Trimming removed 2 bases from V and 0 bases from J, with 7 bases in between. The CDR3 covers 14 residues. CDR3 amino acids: CASSQKALNTEAFF. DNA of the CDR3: TGCGCCAGCAGCCAAAAAGCCTTGAACACTGAAGCTTTCTTT.

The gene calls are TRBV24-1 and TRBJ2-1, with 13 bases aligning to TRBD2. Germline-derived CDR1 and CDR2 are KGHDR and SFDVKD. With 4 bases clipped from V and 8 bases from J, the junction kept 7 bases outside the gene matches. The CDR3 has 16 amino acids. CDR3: CATSDPTSGGVHEQFF. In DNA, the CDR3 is TGTGCCACCAGTGACCCTACTAGCGGGGGGGTTCATGAGCAGTTCTTC.

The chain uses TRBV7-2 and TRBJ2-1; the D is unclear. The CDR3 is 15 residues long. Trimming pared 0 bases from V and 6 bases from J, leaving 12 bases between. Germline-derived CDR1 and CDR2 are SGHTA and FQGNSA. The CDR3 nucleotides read TGTGCCAGCAGCTTAGCGACGGGCAGCGTCAATGAGCAGTTCTTC. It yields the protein CASSLATGSVNEQFF.

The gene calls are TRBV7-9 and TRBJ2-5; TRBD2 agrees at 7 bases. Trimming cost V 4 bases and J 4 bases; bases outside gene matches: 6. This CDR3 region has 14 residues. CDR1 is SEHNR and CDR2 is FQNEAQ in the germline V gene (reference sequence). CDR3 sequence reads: CASSYLGGGETQYF. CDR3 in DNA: TGTGCCAGCAGCTACCTCGGCGGGGGAGAGACCCAGTACTTC.

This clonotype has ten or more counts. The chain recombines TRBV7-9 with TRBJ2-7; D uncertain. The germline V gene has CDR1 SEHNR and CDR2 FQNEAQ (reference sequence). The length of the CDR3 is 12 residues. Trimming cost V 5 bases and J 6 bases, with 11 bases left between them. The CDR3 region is CASSREVGEQYF. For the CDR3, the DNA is TGTGCCAGCAGCCGAGAAGTAGGCGAGCAGTACTTC.

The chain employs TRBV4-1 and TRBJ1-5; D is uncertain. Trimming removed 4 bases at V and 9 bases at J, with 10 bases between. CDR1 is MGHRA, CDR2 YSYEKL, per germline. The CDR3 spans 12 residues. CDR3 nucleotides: TGCGCCAGCAGCCCCGCTGTTGGGCCCCAGCATTTT. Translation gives CASSPAVGPQHF.

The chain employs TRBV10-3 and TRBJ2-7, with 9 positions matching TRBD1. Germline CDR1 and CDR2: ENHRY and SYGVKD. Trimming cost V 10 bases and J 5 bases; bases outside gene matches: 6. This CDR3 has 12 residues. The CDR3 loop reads CATRQGVDEQYV. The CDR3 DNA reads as TGTGCCACCCGACAGGGGGTCGACGAGCAGTACGTC.

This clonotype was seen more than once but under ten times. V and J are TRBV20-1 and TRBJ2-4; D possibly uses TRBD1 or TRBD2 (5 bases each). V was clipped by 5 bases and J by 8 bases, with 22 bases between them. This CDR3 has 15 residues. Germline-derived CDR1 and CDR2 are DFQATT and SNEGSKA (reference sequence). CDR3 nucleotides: TGCAGTGCTCCACGTCATGGGGGTTTGGTTCACATTCAGTACTTC. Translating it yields CSAPRHGGLVHIQYF.

The CDR3, as DNA: TGCAGTGCTAGACAGGGAGTCACTGAAGCTTTCTTT. Amino acid sequence: CSARQGVTEAFF. The rearrangement joins TRBV20-1 to TRBJ1-1; D possibly corresponds to TRBD1 (5 bases). Trimming removed 2 bases at V and 4 bases at J, with 8 bases between. Germline V CDR1 and CDR2: DFQATT, SNEGSKA (reference sequence). This CDR3 is 12 amino acids long.

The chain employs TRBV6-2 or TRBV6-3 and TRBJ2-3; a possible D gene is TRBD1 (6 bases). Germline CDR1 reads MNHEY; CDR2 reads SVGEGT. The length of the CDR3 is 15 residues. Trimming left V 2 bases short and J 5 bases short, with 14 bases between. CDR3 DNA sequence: TGTGCCAGCAGTTACGCAGACAGGTTCGGAGATACGCAGTATTTT. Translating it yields CASSYADRFGDTQYF.

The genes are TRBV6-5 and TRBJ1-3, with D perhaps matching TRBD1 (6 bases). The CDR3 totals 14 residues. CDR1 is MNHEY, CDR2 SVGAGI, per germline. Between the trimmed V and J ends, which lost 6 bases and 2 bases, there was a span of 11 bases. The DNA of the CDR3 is TGTGCCAGCAGACGGACAGCTGCTGGAAACACCATATATTTT. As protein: CASRRTAAGNTIYF.

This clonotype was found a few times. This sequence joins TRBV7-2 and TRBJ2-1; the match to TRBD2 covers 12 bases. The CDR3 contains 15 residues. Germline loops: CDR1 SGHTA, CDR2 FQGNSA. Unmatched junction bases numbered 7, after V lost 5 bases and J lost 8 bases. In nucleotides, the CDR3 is TGTGCCAGCAGCCCCCGACTAGCGGGGGAGGATGAGCAGTTCTTC. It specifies CASSPRLAGEDEQFF.

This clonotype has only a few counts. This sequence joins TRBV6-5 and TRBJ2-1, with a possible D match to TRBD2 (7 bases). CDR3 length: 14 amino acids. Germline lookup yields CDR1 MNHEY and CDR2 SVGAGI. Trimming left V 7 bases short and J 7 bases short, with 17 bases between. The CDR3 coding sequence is TGTGCCAGCAACCCACTTCGGGGGGCAAATGAGCAGTTCTTC. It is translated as CASNPLRGANEQFF.

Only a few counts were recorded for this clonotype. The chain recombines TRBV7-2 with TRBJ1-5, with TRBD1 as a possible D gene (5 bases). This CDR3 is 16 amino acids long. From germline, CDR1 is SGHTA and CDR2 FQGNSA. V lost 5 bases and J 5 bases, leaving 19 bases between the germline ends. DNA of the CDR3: TGTGCCAGCAGCCCAGCGGCATCGGGGGGAGATCAGCCCCAGCATTTT. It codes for CASSPAASGGDQPQHF.

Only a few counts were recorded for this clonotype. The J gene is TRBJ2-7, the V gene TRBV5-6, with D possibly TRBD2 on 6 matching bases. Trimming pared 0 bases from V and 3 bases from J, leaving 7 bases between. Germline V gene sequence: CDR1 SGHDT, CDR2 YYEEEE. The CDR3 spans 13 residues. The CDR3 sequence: CASSLGSGYEQYF. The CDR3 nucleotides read TGTGCCAGCAGCTTGGGTAGCGGCTACGAGCAGTACTTC.

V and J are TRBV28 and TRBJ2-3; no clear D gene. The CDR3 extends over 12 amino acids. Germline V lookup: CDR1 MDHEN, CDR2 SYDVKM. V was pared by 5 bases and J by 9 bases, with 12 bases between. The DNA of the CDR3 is TGTGCCAGCAGTCCCATTGGGGAAACGCAGTATTTT. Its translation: CASSPIGETQYF.

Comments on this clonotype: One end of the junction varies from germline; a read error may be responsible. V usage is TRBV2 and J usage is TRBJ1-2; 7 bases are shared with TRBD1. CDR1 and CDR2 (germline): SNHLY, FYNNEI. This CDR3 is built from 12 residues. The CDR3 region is CASRLPGQLLSF. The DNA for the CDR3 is TGTGCCAGCAGGCTCCCGGGACAGCTACTATCCTTC.

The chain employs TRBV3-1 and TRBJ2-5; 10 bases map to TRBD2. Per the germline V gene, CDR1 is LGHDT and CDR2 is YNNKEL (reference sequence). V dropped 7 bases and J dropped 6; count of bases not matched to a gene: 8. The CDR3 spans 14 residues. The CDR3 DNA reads TGTGCCAGCACCCGATCTAGCGGGGGAAAGACCCAGTACTTC. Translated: CASTRSSGGKTQYF.

In DNA form, the CDR3 reads TGTGCCAGCAGCTCGACTAGCGGGGGGGAGGTGTACGTC. Protein product: CASSSTSGGEVYV. The chain couples TRBV11-2 to TRBJ2-7; TRBD2 agrees at 14 bases. Trimming removed 4 bases from V and 12 bases from J; junction bases left unmatched: 5. CDR1 and CDR2 (germline): SGHAT, FQNNGV. This CDR3 is built from 13 residues.

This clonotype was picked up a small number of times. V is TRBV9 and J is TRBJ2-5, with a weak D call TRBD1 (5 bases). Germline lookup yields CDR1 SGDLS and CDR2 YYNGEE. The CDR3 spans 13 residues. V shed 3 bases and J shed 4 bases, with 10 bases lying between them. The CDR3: CASSGLDIETQYF. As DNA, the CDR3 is TGTGCCAGCAGCGGGCTGGACATAGAGACCCAGTACTTC.

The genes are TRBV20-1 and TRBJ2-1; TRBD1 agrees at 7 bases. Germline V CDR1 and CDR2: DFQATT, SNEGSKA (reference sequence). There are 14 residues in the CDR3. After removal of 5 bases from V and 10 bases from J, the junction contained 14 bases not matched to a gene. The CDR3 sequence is CSAYDRAPRREQFF. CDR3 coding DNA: TGCAGTGCTTACGACAGGGCCCCTCGCAGGGAGCAGTTCTTC.

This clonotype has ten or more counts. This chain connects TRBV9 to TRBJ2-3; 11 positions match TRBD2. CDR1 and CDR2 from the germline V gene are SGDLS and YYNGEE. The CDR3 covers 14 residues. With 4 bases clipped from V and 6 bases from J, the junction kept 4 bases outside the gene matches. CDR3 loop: CASSPSGGRDTQYF. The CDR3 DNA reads TGTGCCAGCAGCCCTAGCGGGGGGAGGGATACGCAGTATTTT.

Here the CDR3 DNA reads TGTGCCAGCAGGCACGGGAGCCCCCGGCAGTTCTTC. Translated: CASRHGSPRQFF. The chain is built from TRBV6-6 and TRBJ2-1; D perhaps matches TRBD2 (6 bases). The germline CDR1 and CDR2 sequences are MNHNY and SVGAGI (reference sequence). V lost 6 bases to trimming and J lost 12 bases, with 15 bases between them. The CDR3 spans 12 residues.

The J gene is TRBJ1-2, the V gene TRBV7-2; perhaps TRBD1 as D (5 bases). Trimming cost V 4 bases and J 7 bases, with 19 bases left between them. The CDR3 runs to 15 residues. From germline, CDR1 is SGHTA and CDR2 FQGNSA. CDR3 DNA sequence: TGTGCCAGCAGCTCGGGACCGCCGGTAGTGGGTGGCTACACCTTC. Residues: CASSSGPPVVGGYTF.

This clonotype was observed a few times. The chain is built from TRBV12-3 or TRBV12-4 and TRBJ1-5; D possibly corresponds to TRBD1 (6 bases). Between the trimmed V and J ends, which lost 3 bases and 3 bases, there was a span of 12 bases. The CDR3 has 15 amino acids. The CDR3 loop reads CASSFGGHYNQPQHF. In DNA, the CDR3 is TGTGCCAGCAGTTTTGGGGGACACTACAATCAGCCCCAGCATTTT.

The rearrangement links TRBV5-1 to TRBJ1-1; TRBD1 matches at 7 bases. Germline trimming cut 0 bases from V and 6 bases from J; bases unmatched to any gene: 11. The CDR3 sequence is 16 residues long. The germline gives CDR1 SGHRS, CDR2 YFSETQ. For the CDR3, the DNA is TGCGCCAGCAGCTTGGCCTTAGGAGACAGGGAGGCTGAAGCTTTCTTT. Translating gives CASSLALGDREAEAFF.

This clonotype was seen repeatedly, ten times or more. Written as DNA, the CDR3 is TGTGCCAGCAGGAAACCGGATTCACCCCTCCACTTT. Protein product: CASRKPDSPLHF. The J gene is TRBJ1-6, the V gene TRBV3-1, with D uncertain. This CDR3 spans 12 amino acids. Germline loops: CDR1 LGHDT, CDR2 YNNKEL (reference sequence). V was cut by 6 bases and J by 8 bases, with 8 bases left in between.

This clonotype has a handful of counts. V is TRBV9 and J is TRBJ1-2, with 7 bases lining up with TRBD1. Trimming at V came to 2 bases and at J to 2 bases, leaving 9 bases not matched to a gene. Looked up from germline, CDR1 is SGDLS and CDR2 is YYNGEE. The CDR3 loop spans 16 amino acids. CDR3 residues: CASSVFSGQNNYGYTF. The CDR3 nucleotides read TGTGCCAGCAGCGTCTTCTCGGGACAGAACAACTATGGCTACACCTTC.

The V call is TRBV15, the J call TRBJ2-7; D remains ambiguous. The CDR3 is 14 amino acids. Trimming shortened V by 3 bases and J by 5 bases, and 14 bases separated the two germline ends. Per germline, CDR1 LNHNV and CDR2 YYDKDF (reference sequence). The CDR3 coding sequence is TGTGCCACCAGCAGGGCTCTCTCGAGCGACGAGCAGTACGTC. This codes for CATSRALSSDEQYV.

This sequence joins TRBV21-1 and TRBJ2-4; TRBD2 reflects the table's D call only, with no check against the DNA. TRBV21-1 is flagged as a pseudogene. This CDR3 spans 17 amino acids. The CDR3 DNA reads TGTGCCAGCAGCAAGTCGAGCGGGGGCCCTTCTAGGGGCATTCAGTACTTC. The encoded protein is CASSKSSGGPSRGIQYF.